This is a list of T cell receptor beta chains from one sample in a study of blood T cells in healthy people across ages. MiXCR, applied by TCRdb to the 5' RACE reads, yields one record per CDR3 protein. The sample yields about 940,000 distinct CDR3 sequences, around 46% seen once. The sample comprised blood. These receptors originate from a man aged 25 to 40 in good health. Each CDR3 is given with its conserved first and last residue. A D gene is named only where the DNA matches it firmly. Rows give clone size only sometimes, using once, few, many, or a class for an expanded clone.

clone_size: -
j_call: TRBJ2-7
d_call: -
v_call: TRBV6-5
cdr3_nt: TGTGCCAGCAGTTACTCCAGACCCACCGGGGCCGAGCAGTACTTC
cdr3_aa: CASSYSRPTGAEQYF

clone_size: few
j_call: TRBJ2-3
d_call: -
v_call: TRBV10-3
cdr3_nt: TGTGCCATCAGGGCCGGGGCTCAAAGCACAGATACGCAGTATTTT
cdr3_aa: CAIRAGAQSTDTQYF

clone_size: -
j_call: TRBJ1-5
d_call: TRBD1
v_call: TRBV6-5
cdr3_nt: TGTGCCAGCAGTTACGGGACAGGGGATCAGCCCCAGCATTTT
cdr3_aa: CASSYGTGDQPQHF

clone_size: -
j_call: TRBJ2-6
d_call: TRBD1
v_call: TRBV12-3/TRBV12-4
cdr3_nt: TGTGCCAGCAGTTTAGTCTACGGACAGGGTGGCTCTGGGGCCAACGTCCTGACTTTC
cdr3_aa: CASSLVYGQGGSGANVLTF

clone_size: few
j_call: TRBJ1-2
d_call: -
v_call: TRBV20-1
cdr3_nt: TGCAGTGCAACAGCGGGGCTTCATTCCCTCTATGGCTACACCTTC
cdr3_aa: CSATAGLHSLYGYTF

clone_size: few
j_call: TRBJ2-1
d_call: TRBD2
v_call: TRBV6-2/TRBV6-3
cdr3_nt: TGTGCCAGCAGCTGGGGACTACCCTCCTACAATGAGCAGTTCTTC
cdr3_aa: CASSWGLPSYNEQFF

clone_size: -
j_call: TRBJ1-2
d_call: -
v_call: TRBV12-3/TRBV12-4
cdr3_nt: TGTGCCAGCAACCCTGAGGGATATGGCTACACCTTC
cdr3_aa: CASNPEGYGYTF

clone_size: few
j_call: TRBJ2-1
d_call: -
v_call: TRBV7-2
cdr3_nt: TGTGCCAGCAGCCCCCGTGAGGGGCTTCTCTCCTACAATGAGCAGTTCTTC
cdr3_aa: CASSPREGLLSYNEQFF

clone_size: -
j_call: TRBJ2-7
d_call: TRBD2
v_call: TRBV20-1
cdr3_nt: TGCAGTGCTAGAGATAGGACTAGCGGGCCGACCTACGAGCAGTACTTC
cdr3_aa: CSARDRTSGPTYEQYF

clone_size: once
j_call: TRBJ2-1
d_call: -
v_call: TRBV4-1
cdr3_nt: TGCGCCAGCAGCCAAGATCCCAGGGCCCGAACCTACAATGAGCAGTTCTTC
cdr3_aa: CASSQDPRARTYNEQFF

clone_size: -
j_call: TRBJ2-5
d_call: -
v_call: TRBV7-3
cdr3_nt: TGTGCCAGCAGCTTAAGGGGCAGTTTCGAGGAGACCCAGTACTTC
cdr3_aa: CASSLRGSFEETQYF

clone_size: few
j_call: TRBJ2-7
d_call: -
v_call: TRBV12-3/TRBV12-4
cdr3_nt: TGTGCCAGCTCCGGACCGGAACAGGTTGTTTACGAGCAGTACTTC
cdr3_aa: CASSGPEQVVYEQYF

clone_size: -
j_call: TRBJ2-5
d_call: TRBD2
v_call: TRBV7-2
cdr3_nt: TGTGCCAGCAGCTTCGGGACACTTAGCGGGGTACAAGAGACCCAGTACTTC
cdr3_aa: CASSFGTLSGVQETQYF

clone_size: -
j_call: TRBJ2-1
d_call: -
v_call: TRBV4-1
cdr3_nt: TGCGCCAGCAGCCCCTCTGGTCAGACGTCCATGGAGAATGAGCAGTTCTTC
cdr3_aa: CASSPSGQTSMENEQFF

clone_size: -
j_call: TRBJ1-5
d_call: -
v_call: TRBV10-3
cdr3_nt: TGTGCCATCAGTACCGGGACACCGGATTATCAGCCCCAGCATTTT
cdr3_aa: CAISTGTPDYQPQHF

clone_size: -
j_call: TRBJ2-2
d_call: -
v_call: TRBV15
cdr3_nt: TGTGCCACCAGCAGTTATGCAGGGTTTAACACCGGGGAGCTGTTTTTT
cdr3_aa: CATSSYAGFNTGELFF

clone_size: -
j_call: TRBJ1-2
d_call: -
v_call: TRBV30
cdr3_nt: TGTGCCTGGAGTGTGTCAGGACCCTACACCTTC
cdr3_aa: CAWSVSGPYTF

clone_size: few
j_call: TRBJ2-7
d_call: TRBD1
v_call: TRBV27
cdr3_nt: TGTGCCAGCAGTCCAAAGCAGGGGGCGTTTGTCTACGAGCAGTACTTC
cdr3_aa: CASSPKQGAFVYEQYF

clone_size: -
j_call: TRBJ1-2
d_call: -
v_call: TRBV12-3/TRBV12-4
cdr3_nt: TGTGCCAGCAGTTTAGCGAATTGGGAGGTCTATGGCTACACCTTC
cdr3_aa: CASSLANWEVYGYTF

clone_size: -
j_call: TRBJ1-2
d_call: -
v_call: TRBV3-1
cdr3_nt: TGTGCCAGCAGCCGAGGAGGGATGGATGGCTACACCTTC
cdr3_aa: CASSRGGMDGYTF

clone_size: -
j_call: TRBJ2-3
d_call: -
v_call: TRBV20-1
cdr3_nt: TGCAGTGCTAGTCTGGGGGTGGACCCAGATACGCAGTATTTT
cdr3_aa: CSASLGVDPDTQYF

clone_size: few
j_call: TRBJ1-1
d_call: -
v_call: TRBV7-2
cdr3_nt: TGTGCCAGCAGCTTCGGGCAGGGCAGGGCTTTCTTT
cdr3_aa: CASSFGQGRAFF

clone_size: -
j_call: TRBJ1-2
d_call: -
v_call: TRBV15
cdr3_nt: TGTGCCACCAGCAACCCACAGGGACGGCGCTACACCTTC
cdr3_aa: CATSNPQGRRYTF

clone_size: -
j_call: TRBJ2-3
d_call: TRBD2
v_call: TRBV7-9
cdr3_nt: TGTGCCAGCAGCTCCGCTGGGACTAGCGGGACCACAGATACGCAGTATTTT
cdr3_aa: CASSSAGTSGTTDTQYF

clone_size: few
j_call: TRBJ2-5
d_call: -
v_call: TRBV20-1
cdr3_nt: TGCAGTGCTAGAGATCTCGAGACAGCTATCCAAGAGACCCAGTACTTC
cdr3_aa: CSARDLETAIQETQYF

clone_size: few
j_call: TRBJ2-3
d_call: -
v_call: TRBV7-2
cdr3_nt: TGTGCCAGCAGCCCCCGGATAACGGGGGATACGCAGTATTTT
cdr3_aa: CASSPRITGDTQYF

clone_size: -
j_call: TRBJ2-7
d_call: TRBD1
v_call: TRBV4-2
cdr3_nt: TGTGCCAGCAGCCGAGAAAGGACAGGGGTCTACGAGCAGTACTTC
cdr3_aa: CASSRERTGVYEQYF

clone_size: -
j_call: TRBJ1-2
d_call: -
v_call: TRBV12-3/TRBV12-4
cdr3_nt: TGTGCCAGCTCCTCCCCGGGGCGTGACCCTTATGGCTACACCTTC
cdr3_aa: CASSSPGRDPYGYTF

clone_size: -
j_call: TRBJ2-3
d_call: TRBD2
v_call: TRBV12-3/TRBV12-4
cdr3_nt: TGTGCCAGCAGTTTAATGTTGGGGGGGGAGGATACGCAGTATTTT
cdr3_aa: CASSLMLGGEDTQYF

clone_size: -
j_call: TRBJ2-7
d_call: -
v_call: TRBV6-6
cdr3_nt: TGTGCCAGCTTAGAATGGGGCTCCTACGAGCAGTACTTC
cdr3_aa: CASLEWGSYEQYF

clone_size: -
j_call: TRBJ2-5
d_call: -
v_call: TRBV4-3
cdr3_nt: TGCGCCAGCAGCCAAGATCTAGGCGCTCCGGAGACCCAGTACTTC
cdr3_aa: CASSQDLGAPETQYF

clone_size: -
j_call: TRBJ2-2
d_call: TRBD1
v_call: TRBV12-3/TRBV12-4
cdr3_nt: TGTGCCAGCAGTGACAGGGCCCCCGGGGAGCTGTTTTTT
cdr3_aa: CASSDRAPGELFF

clone_size: few
j_call: TRBJ1-2
d_call: -
v_call: TRBV24-1
cdr3_nt: TGTGCCACCAGTGAGGGACTGAACTATGGCTACACCTTC
cdr3_aa: CATSEGLNYGYTF

clone_size: -
j_call: TRBJ1-5
d_call: -
v_call: TRBV5-8
cdr3_nt: TGTGCCAGCAGCTGGCGGGAGGGTCAGCCCCAGCATTTT
cdr3_aa: CASSWREGQPQHF

clone_size: -
j_call: TRBJ1-2
d_call: TRBD1
v_call: TRBV6-6
cdr3_nt: TGTGCCAGCAGTTACTCGACAGGGACCGGCTACACCTTC
cdr3_aa: CASSYSTGTGYTF

clone_size: -
j_call: TRBJ1-2
d_call: TRBD1
v_call: TRBV20-1
cdr3_nt: TGCAGTGCTAGAGTTAAGGGACAGGGGAACTATGGCTACACCTTC
cdr3_aa: CSARVKGQGNYGYTF

clone_size: -
j_call: TRBJ2-1
d_call: TRBD2
v_call: TRBV20-1
cdr3_nt: TGCAGTGCTAGGACTAGCGGATACAATGAGCAGTTCTTC
cdr3_aa: CSARTSGYNEQFF

clone_size: few
j_call: TRBJ2-1
d_call: -
v_call: TRBV6-2/TRBV6-3
cdr3_nt: TGTGCCAGCAGCGTTACGGCCAGTTGGGGCAATGAGCAGTTCTTC
cdr3_aa: CASSVTASWGNEQFF

clone_size: few
j_call: TRBJ1-2
d_call: TRBD1
v_call: TRBV7-2
cdr3_nt: TGTGCCAGCAGCCAGGGGGCCCATGGCTACACCTTC
cdr3_aa: CASSQGAHGYTF

clone_size: -
j_call: TRBJ2-5
d_call: TRBD2
v_call: TRBV10-3
cdr3_nt: TGTGCCGCCCAGAGCGGGGGGGACAATGAGCAGTACTTC
cdr3_aa: CAAQSGGDNEQYF

clone_size: -
j_call: TRBJ2-3
d_call: TRBD1
v_call: TRBV11-3
cdr3_nt: TGTGCCAGCAGCTGGACCGCGGACAGGGTTACGCAGTATTTT
cdr3_aa: CASSWTADRVTQYF

clone_size: -
j_call: TRBJ2-3
d_call: -
v_call: TRBV30
cdr3_nt: TGTGCCTGGGAAGAGCGCACAGATACGCAGTATTTT
cdr3_aa: CAWEERTDTQYF

clone_size: -
j_call: TRBJ2-4
d_call: -
v_call: TRBV15
cdr3_nt: TGTGCCACCAGCAGAGATCCGGTTTCGACCAAAAACATTCAGTACTTC
cdr3_aa: CATSRDPVSTKNIQYF

clone_size: few
j_call: TRBJ2-7
d_call: -
v_call: TRBV6-2/TRBV6-3
cdr3_nt: TGTGCCAGCAGTACGGACAGACTCTTAACCTCCTACGAGCAGTACTTC
cdr3_aa: CASSTDRLLTSYEQYF

clone_size: few
j_call: TRBJ2-5
d_call: -
v_call: TRBV4-1
cdr3_nt: TGCGCCAGCAGCCAAGAGGGCCGGTACCAAGAGACCCAGTACTTC
cdr3_aa: CASSQEGRYQETQYF

clone_size: -
j_call: TRBJ2-5
d_call: TRBD2
v_call: TRBV5-1
cdr3_nt: TGCGCCAGCAGCTTGAGACTAGCGGACCAAGAGACCCAGTACTTC
cdr3_aa: CASSLRLADQETQYF

clone_size: -
j_call: TRBJ1-1
d_call: -
v_call: TRBV10-3
cdr3_nt: TGTGCCATCAGTGAGTCGGTGAACACTGAAGCTTTCTTT
cdr3_aa: CAISESVNTEAFF

clone_size: -
j_call: TRBJ1-4
d_call: TRBD1
v_call: TRBV12-3/TRBV12-4
cdr3_nt: TGCGCCAGCAGTTTCGGGGACAGGGGCAAAGGAAAACTGTTTTTT
cdr3_aa: CASSFGDRGKGKLFF

clone_size: -
j_call: TRBJ1-1
d_call: -
v_call: TRBV12-3/TRBV12-4
cdr3_nt: TGTGCCACCTTCCGGATGACCGAAGCTTTCTTT
cdr3_aa: CATFRMTEAFF